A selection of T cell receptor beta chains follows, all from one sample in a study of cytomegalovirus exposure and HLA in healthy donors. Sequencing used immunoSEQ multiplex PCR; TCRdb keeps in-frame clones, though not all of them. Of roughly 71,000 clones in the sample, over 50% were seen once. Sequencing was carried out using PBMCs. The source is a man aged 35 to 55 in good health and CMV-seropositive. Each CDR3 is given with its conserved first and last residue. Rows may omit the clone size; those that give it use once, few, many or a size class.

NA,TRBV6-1,CASSELEGAVKLFF
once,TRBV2,CASSGAGALGSPLHF
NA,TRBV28,CASSFYLSFSYEQYF
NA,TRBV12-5,CASGLGLAANTGELFF
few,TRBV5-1,CASSDSLTEAFF
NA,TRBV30,CAWSVSLAGGELFF
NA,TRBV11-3,CASSWTGDEQYF
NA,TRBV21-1,CASSKVLLGTLNTEAFF
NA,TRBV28,CASSSGTGNSPLHF
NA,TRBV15,CATSRDRRGAQEYEQYF
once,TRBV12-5,CASGSGQTNEKLFF
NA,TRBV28,CASKHRGAQLFF
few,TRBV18,CASSRDRGAEAFF
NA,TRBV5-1,CASSSTGLVQETQYF
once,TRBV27,CASSFVGQLRIYEQYF
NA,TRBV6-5,CASSIQGNYGYTF
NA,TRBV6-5,CASTTGGNEKLFF
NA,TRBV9,CASNRQGSMDTQYF
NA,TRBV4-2,CASSQPKDRDLDTIYF
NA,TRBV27,CASSLPGQGAGEQYF
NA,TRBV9,CASSPQGNSYNEQFF
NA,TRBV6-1,CASSESSGGRGYGYTF
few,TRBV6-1,CASSQRGRGAYEQYF
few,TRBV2,CASSEALQGPQHF
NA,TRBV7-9,CASRTGQVITGELFF
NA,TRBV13,CASSPHGGDTDTQYF
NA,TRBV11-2,CASSSPDSGYGYTF
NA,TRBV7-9,CASSLARGGGYTF
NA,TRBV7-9,CASSNTGLNTEAFF
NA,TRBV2,CASGGGRWTGELFF
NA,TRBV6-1,CASSVGGVQDTIYF
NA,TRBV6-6,CASSSTRGNTIYF
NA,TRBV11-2,CASGPKTAFTDTQYF
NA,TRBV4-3,CASSQRDRGPDTQYF
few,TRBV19,CASSKLSGANTGELFF
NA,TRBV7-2,CASSLALAGGAITETQYF
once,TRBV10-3,CAISDTGDYGYTF
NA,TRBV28,CASADYGYTF
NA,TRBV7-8,CASSLGSSGSYEQYF
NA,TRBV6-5,CASGRVGNQPQHF
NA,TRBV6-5,CASSYGGEGETQYF
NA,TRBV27,CASSSRGFSGANVLTF
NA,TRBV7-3,CASSFRDSLGYTF
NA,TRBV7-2,CASSMIAGLYNEQFF
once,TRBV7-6,CASSLRQDNQPQHF
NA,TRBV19,CASRSGQNTEAFF
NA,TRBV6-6,CASSQGQSYEQYF
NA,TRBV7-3,CASSFSTSGGTDTQYF
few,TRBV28,CASRATGSVYEQYF
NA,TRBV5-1,CASSLATVQLTEAFF